Listed below are T cell receptor beta chains from one sample, sequenced in a study of shared T cell receptors in the human thymus. This table comes from immunoSEQ multiplex PCR, and its TCRdb copy is limited to in-frame clones, with some not included. The repertoire holds hundreds of thousands of clones, with 80% to 90% as singletons. The sample also formed part of further work on human thymus T cells.

The sample was thymocytes. The source of these receptors is a girl under three years old with a congenital heart defect. CDR3s include the opening cysteine and the closing phenylalanine or tryptophan. Each record gives: J gene, V gene, clone size, D gene, CDR3 DNA, CDR3 protein. A D gene is named only where the DNA matches it firmly. Where a row states a size, it is once, few, many or the class of an expanded clone; other rows omit it.

TRBJ1-5 TRBV7-9 NA TRBD1 TGTGCCAGCAGCTTGACAGGGGATAGCAATCAGCCCCAGCATTTT CASSLTGDSNQPQHF
TRBJ2-7 TRBV6-6 NA TRBD2 TGTGCCAGCAGTTACAACCTAGCGGGGGGGACCTACGAGCAGTACTTC CASSYNLAGGTYEQYF
TRBJ1-4 TRBV14 NA NA TGTGCCAGCAGCCAAGTCGGCCAGGGGAAGGAAAAACTGTTTTTT CASSQVGQGKEKLFF
TRBJ2-2 TRBV5-5 NA NA TGTGCCAGCAGCCGAGGCACAGGGCCATCCGGGGAGCTGTTTTTT CASSRGTGPSGELFF
TRBJ1-1 TRBV10-3 NA TRBD1 TGTGCCATCACCAAAAACCCGGGACAGGGGACCACTGAAGCTTTCTTT CAITKNPGQGTTEAFF
TRBJ1-4 TRBV18 NA NA TGTGCCAGCGCAGGGGCGGACGAAAAACTGTTTTTT CASAGADEKLFF
TRBJ1-4 TRBV15 NA TRBD1 TGTGCCACCAGCAGAGACTCAGGGACAGGTGGAACTAATGAAAAACTGTTTTTT CATSRDSGTGGTNEKLFF
TRBJ1-5 TRBV19 NA NA TGTGCCAGTATCCCGGGACACCCAAAGGGGGGCAATCAGCCCCAGCATTTT CASIPGHPKGGNQPQHF
TRBJ1-1 TRBV4-3 few TRBD1 TGCGCCAGCAGCCAAGTAAGGCCAGGGGGGATGAACACTGAAGCTTTCTTT CASSQVRPGGMNTEAFF
TRBJ1-5 TRBV7-2 NA TRBD1 TGTGCCAGCAGCTTGGACAGGAGAGATAGCAATCAGCCCCAGCATTTT CASSLDRRDSNQPQHF
TRBJ1-6 TRBV28 few TRBD1 TGTGCCAGCAGCCGTGGCGGGGGACAGGGAGGTTCACCCCTCCACTTT CASSRGGGQGGSPLHF
TRBJ2-1 TRBV20-1 NA NA TGCAGTGCTAAGAGGGGGAATGAGCAGTTCTTC CSAKRGNEQFF
TRBJ1-5 TRBV28 NA NA TGTGCCAGCGCAGGGGCCGTCAATCAGCCCCAGCATTTT CASAGAVNQPQHF
TRBJ2-7 TRBV6-7 NA TRBD1 TGTGCCAGCAGTTTAATTACGAGGGCAGGGGGCGAGCAGTACTTC CASSLITRAGGEQYF
TRBJ2-1 TRBV9 NA TRBD2 TGTGCCAGCAGCCCACAACAACCGAAAGGACTAGCGGGGGGTACTGAGCAGTTCTTC CASSPQQPKGLAGGTEQFF
TRBJ2-7 TRBV19 NA TRBD2 TGTGCCAGTAGTATCCAGACTAGCGGGGGGACAGCCCGTCCTTACGAGCAGTACTTC CASSIQTSGGTARPYEQYF
TRBJ2-4 TRBV7-2 NA NA TGTGCCAGCAGCTCTTCCAGGGAATCTAGGTACATTCAGTACTTC CASSSSRESRYIQYF
TRBJ2-7 TRBV14 NA TRBD1 TGTGCCAGCAGCCAACCCTCGCAATGGACAGGGGTCCACGAGCAGTACTTC CASSQPSQWTGVHEQYF
TRBJ2-5 TRBV5-6 NA NA TGTGCCAGCAGCTTGTCGGGACTTCAAGAGACCCAGTACTTC CASSLSGLQETQYF
TRBJ2-3 TRBV11-2 NA TRBD2 TGTGCCAGCAGCCCCCAAACAACTAGCGGGGAGCGCACAGATACGCAGTATTTT CASSPQTTSGERTDTQYF
TRBJ1-1 TRBV4-1 once NA TGCGCCAGCAGCCAAGAATTTAAGGTGGAGGAGATGAACACTGAAGCTTTCTTT CASSQEFKVEEMNTEAFF
TRBJ2-3 TRBV4-1 NA TRBD2 TGCGCCAGCAGCCCCCCCCAGCGGGGGGTGGTCACAGATACGCAGTATTTT CASSPPQRGVVTDTQYF
TRBJ1-5 TRBV19 NA TRBD1 TGTGCCAGTAGTATTCCGGGACAGGGGAAAAGGAATAGCAATCAGCCCCAGCATTTT CASSIPGQGKRNSNQPQHF
TRBJ1-3 TRBV28 NA NA TGTGCCAGCAGCCCGTACGGTACGTCTGGAAACACCATATATTTT CASSPYGTSGNTIYF
TRBJ1-1 TRBV28 NA NA TGTGCCAGCAGTTCTGTACTCCAGGGGTGGGCTTTCTTT CASSSVLQGWAFF
TRBJ1-1 TRBV10-1 NA TRBD1 TGCGCCAGCAGTGAGTCTCCGCGACAGGGGATGGGCTTGAACACTGAAGCTTTCTTT CASSESPRQGMGLNTEAFF
TRBJ1-2 TRBV27 few NA TGTGCCAGCAGCACAGGAGATCACTATGGCTACACCTTC CASSTGDHYGYTF
TRBJ2-2 TRBV10-2 NA TRBD2 TGCGCCAGCAGGGAACTAGCGGGGGGGCATGCCGGGGAGCTGTTTTTT CASRELAGGHAGELFF
TRBJ1-6 TRBV14 NA TRBD1 TGTGCCAGCAGCCTCCGACAGGGGAACAATTCACCCCTCCACTTT CASSLRQGNNSPLHF
TRBJ1-2 TRBV19 NA NA TGTGCCAGTAGTAAACAGTTCTATGGCTACACCTTC CASSKQFYGYTF
TRBJ1-2 TRBV10-3 NA NA TGTGCCATCAGTGAGTCCACAGGGCCCCACTATGGCTACACCTTC CAISESTGPHYGYTF
TRBJ1-1 TRBV2 NA NA TGTGCCAGCAGTGAATTCCAGGGGCTTGAAGCTTTCTTT CASSEFQGLEAFF
TRBJ2-7 TRBV5-1 NA NA TGCGCCAGCATCCCGCGACAGCGGGTGTGGGAATCCTACGAGCAGTACTTC CASIPRQRVWESYEQYF
TRBJ1-2 TRBV7-2 NA NA TGTGCCAGCAGAACTCAGGGGTTCTATGGCTACACCTTC CASRTQGFYGYTF
TRBJ2-7 TRBV5-6 NA NA TGTGCCAGCAGCCTTGCACTGAGGGGGATCCACTACGAGCAGTACTTC CASSLALRGIHYEQYF
TRBJ1-2 TRBV15 NA NA TGTGCCACCAGCAGAGAGCGGGGCCGCATTGCTAATGGCTACACCTTC CATSRERGRIANGYTF
TRBJ2-2 TRBV5-1 NA NA TGCGCCAGCAGGAAGGAGCGGGTCAACACCGGGGAGCTGTTTTTT CASRKERVNTGELFF
TRBJ2-7 TRBV6-1 NA NA TGTGCCAGCAGTGAAGGCGTCGGCTTTACGGAGGAGGTCTCCTACGAGCAGTACTTC CASSEGVGFTEEVSYEQYF
TRBJ1-5 TRBV6-4 NA TRBD1 TGTGCCAGCAGTGACAACCCTCCAAGACAGGGGGCAGGGGATAGCAATCAGCCCCAGCATTTT CASSDNPPRQGAGDSNQPQHF
TRBJ2-1 TRBV29-1 NA NA TGCAGCGTTGAAGATCGTGGGAGGCCACTTCACAATGAGCAGTTCTTC CSVEDRGRPLHNEQFF
TRBJ1-1 TRBV5-1 NA NA TGCGCCAGCAGCTTACAGACGGTTGGAGGGTTAGCTTTCTTT CASSLQTVGGLAFF
TRBJ2-7 TRBV27 NA NA TGTGCCAGCAGTCCTGAGGGATTTGTCTCTTACCGAACCTACGAGCAGTACTTC CASSPEGFVSYRTYEQYF
TRBJ1-2 TRBV29-1 NA TRBD1 TGCAGCGTTGAAAGGCCTGATCCGGACAGGAATAACTATGGCTACACCTTC CSVERPDPDRNNYGYTF
TRBJ1-2 TRBV6-5 NA TRBD1 TGTGCCAGCGGAAAGGGACAGCGCGACTATGGCTACACCTTC CASGKGQRDYGYTF
TRBJ1-2 TRBV28 NA NA TGTGCCAGCAGTTTATCAGGGCAGGGGATGAGGGTCTATGGCTACACCTTC CASSLSGQGMRVYGYTF
TRBJ1-3 TRBV9 once NA TGTGCCAGCAGCCACCCAAATAGGGGGATCCACTCTGGAAACACCATATATTTT CASSHPNRGIHSGNTIYF
TRBJ1-2 TRBV6-5 few TRBD1 TGTGCCAGCAGTTACTCGGGACAGGGGTATGGCTACACCTTC CASSYSGQGYGYTF
TRBJ2-3 TRBV19 NA TRBD1 TGTGCCAGCTGCGACAGGGACGCCACAGATACGCAGTATTTT CASCDRDATDTQYF
TRBJ2-2 TRBV21-1 NA NA TGTGCCAGCAGCAAATTTACACCGACAGGGTACGCCGGGGAGCTGTTTTTT CASSKFTPTGYAGELFF
TRBJ1-1 TRBV7-9 NA NA TGTGCCAGCAGCCTAACCACCCGACGGGCAGGGCTGAACACTGAAGCTTTCTTT CASSLTTRRAGLNTEAFF
TRBJ2-7 TRBV18 NA NA TGTGCCAGCTCACCACTCGCTATGCGGAACAGGTGGGGATACGAGCAGTACTTC CASSPLAMRNRWGYEQYF
TRBJ2-2 TRBV7-9 NA NA TGTGCCAGCAGCCACCCCGGGAGAGCCGGGGAGCTGTTTTTT CASSHPGRAGELFF
TRBJ2-7 TRBV19 NA NA TGTGCCAGTAGTATAGATCCTCAGGTGGCCGCCTACGAGCAGTACTTC CASSIDPQVAAYEQYF